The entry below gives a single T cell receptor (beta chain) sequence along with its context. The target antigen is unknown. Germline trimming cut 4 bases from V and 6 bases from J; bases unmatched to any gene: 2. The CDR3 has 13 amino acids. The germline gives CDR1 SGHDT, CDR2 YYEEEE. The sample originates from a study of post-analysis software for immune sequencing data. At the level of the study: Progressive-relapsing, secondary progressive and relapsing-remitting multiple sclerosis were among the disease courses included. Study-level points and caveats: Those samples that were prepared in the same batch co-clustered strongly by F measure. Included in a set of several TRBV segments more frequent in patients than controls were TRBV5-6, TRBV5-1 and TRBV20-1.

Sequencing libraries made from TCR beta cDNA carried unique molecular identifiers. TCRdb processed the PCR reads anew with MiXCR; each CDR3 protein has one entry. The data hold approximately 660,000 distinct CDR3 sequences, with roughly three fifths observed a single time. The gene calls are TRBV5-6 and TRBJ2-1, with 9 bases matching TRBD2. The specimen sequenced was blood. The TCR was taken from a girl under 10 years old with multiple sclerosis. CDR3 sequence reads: CASSRGRANEQFF. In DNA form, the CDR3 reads TGTGCCAGCAGCCGCGGGAGGGCCAATGAGCAGTTCTTC.